The present T cell receptor beta chain was sequenced within a study of blood T cell repertoires in COVID-19. How the authors handled the data: Estimated nucleated cell counts came from reference gene primer amplification. Sequencing used immunoSEQ multiplex PCR; TCRdb keeps in-frame clones, though not all of them. Clonal size and the V and J genes are those of that table, whereas D and trimming came from the DNA. This table has 300,000 to 500,000 clones, roughly 88% appearing once. Clinical history reported by participants formed the basis on which cohorts were assigned. Germline lookup yields CDR1 MNHEY and CDR2 SVGEGT. Trimming took 0 bases from V and 5 from J, leaving 19 bases between them. The CDR3 is made up of 17 amino acids.

This clonotype was sampled from a woman in her 30s with acute COVID-19. The sequencing sample was made of PBMCs or T cells enriched from blood (not recorded which). This chain links TRBV6-2 or TRBV6-3 with TRBJ1-2; the D gene is possibly TRBD1 (5 bases). CDR3 residues: CASSYSEQAGRMYGYTF. CDR3 coding DNA: TGTGCCAGCAGTTACTCGGAACAGGCCGGGCGTATGTATGGCTACACCTTC.